Sequencing of this T cell receptor beta chain was carried out in a study of blood T cell repertoires in COVID-19. On the study more broadly: The United States, Italy and Spain supplied acute and convalescent COVID-19 samples.

The CDR3 spans 14 residues. CDR1 and CDR2 from the germline V gene are MDHEN and SYDVKM. V lost 7 bases to trimming and J lost 7 bases, with 17 bases between them. The table came from immunoSEQ multiplex PCR; TCRdb's copy has only in-frame clones and leaves some out. This sample has 150,000 to 200,000 clones, with over 75% found just once. This clonotype was sampled from a man older than 75 with COVID-19, enrolled during active disease. This sequence joins TRBV28 and TRBJ1-5; D may be TRBD1 (5 bases). The sample consisted of peripheral blood. CDR3 amino acids: CASKVWGEWQPQHF. The DNA of the CDR3 is TGTGCCAGCAAAGTTTGGGGGGAATGGCAGCCCCAGCATTTT.